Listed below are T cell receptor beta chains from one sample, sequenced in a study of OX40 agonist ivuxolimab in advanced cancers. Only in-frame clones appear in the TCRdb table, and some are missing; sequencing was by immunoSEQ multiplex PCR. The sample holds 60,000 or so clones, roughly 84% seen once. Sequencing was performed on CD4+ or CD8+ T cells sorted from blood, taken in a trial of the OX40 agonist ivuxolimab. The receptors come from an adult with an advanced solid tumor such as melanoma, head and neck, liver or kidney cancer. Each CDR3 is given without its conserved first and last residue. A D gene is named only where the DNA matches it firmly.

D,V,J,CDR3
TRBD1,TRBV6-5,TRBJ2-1,ASRPTDRAEQF
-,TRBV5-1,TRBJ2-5,ASSRRGQETQY
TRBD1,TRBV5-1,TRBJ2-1,ASSSTGQGYNEQF
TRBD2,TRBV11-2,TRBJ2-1,ASSLRSRLAGYNEQF
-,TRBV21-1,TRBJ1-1,ASSKVGGGLTNTEAF
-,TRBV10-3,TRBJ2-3,ASQGVNADTQY
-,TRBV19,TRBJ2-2,ASSTPYGVERDGELF
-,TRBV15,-,ATSRDLGVEQY
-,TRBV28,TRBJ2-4,ASSSSGENIQY
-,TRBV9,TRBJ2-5,ASGRQLEETQY
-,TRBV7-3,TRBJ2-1,ASSPNTGVPEQF
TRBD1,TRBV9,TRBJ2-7,ASSVGQEVSYEQY
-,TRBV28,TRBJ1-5,ASSFESNQPQH
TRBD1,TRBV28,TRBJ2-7,ASSPSSGQGAYEQY
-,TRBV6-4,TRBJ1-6,ASSDNNSPLH
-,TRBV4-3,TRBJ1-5,ASSQDRGGGNQPQH
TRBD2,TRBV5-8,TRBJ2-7,ASSLASGGLGYEQY
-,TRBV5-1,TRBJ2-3,ASSLQSEADTQY
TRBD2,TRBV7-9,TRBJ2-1,ASSATYPTWSGIYNEQF
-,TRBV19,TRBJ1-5,ASSIDGDYNQPQH
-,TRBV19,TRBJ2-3,ASSIGASTDTQY
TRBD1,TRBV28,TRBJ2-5,ASSLRQGGETQY
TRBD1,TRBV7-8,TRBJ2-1,ASSLAGQAENEQF
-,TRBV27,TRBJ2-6,ASSPGTAGANVLT